These 16 T cell receptor beta chains were sequenced from one sample in a study of early T cells in non-severe SARS-CoV-2 infection. Each CDR3 protein gets one entry after TCRdb re-called the 5' RACE reads with MiXCR. Among under 85,000 distinct CDR3 sequences, 12% were seen once, and the ten largest hold almost 6.5%. The sample taken for sequencing was whole blood. The source is an adult who was a healthcare worker with PCR-confirmed SARS-CoV-2 infection or an uninfected control (not recorded which).

As for this clonotype: A much larger clone lies a single base off, so this may be a read error. The V gene is TRBV29-1, the J gene TRBJ2-5; 9 nucleotides agree with TRBD1. This CDR3 contains 14 residues. CDR1 SQVTM and CDR2 ANQGSEA come from the germline V gene. CDR3 protein: CSDETRTGAKTQYF. The CDR3 bases are TGCAGCGATGAAACTCGGACAGGGGCAAAGACCCAGTACTTC.

This clonotype was seen repeatedly, ten times or more. This rearrangement joins TRBV19 to TRBJ2-7; D unclear. The CDR3 totals 14 residues. Germline lookup yields CDR1 LNHDA and CDR2 SQIVND (reference sequence). V gave up 5 bases and J gave up 6 bases, with 17 bases separating them. The CDR3 bases are TGTGCCAGTAGTCCTCGGACCAATACGGGCGAGCAGTACTTC. Its translation: CASSPRTNTGEQYF.

In its sample, this clonotype was seen many times. The chain has TRBV15 and TRBJ2-1; D ambiguous. Germline lookup yields CDR1 LNHNV and CDR2 YYDKDF (reference sequence). Trimming took 5 bases from V and 8 from J, leaving 7 bases between them. The CDR3 runs 11 residues. CDR3 loop: CATSPRDEQFF. DNA for the CDR3: TGTGCCACCAGCCCGCGAGATGAGCAGTTCTTC.

In DNA, the CDR3 is TGCAGCGCTAACCGATTACAGGGGGGAATAGATGGCTACACCTTC. It is translated as CSANRLQGGIDGYTF. The chain links TRBV29-1 to TRBJ1-2; 8 bases are a match to TRBD1. CDR1 and CDR2 from the germline V gene are SQVTM and ANQGSEA. The CDR3 runs 15 residues. V shed 7 bases, J shed 6 bases, and the junction held 16 bases outside the gene matches.

This clonotype was counted at least ten times. J is TRBJ2-7 and V is TRBV12-3 or TRBV12-4; weak D call: TRBD1 (5 bases). The V gene lost 4 bases and the J gene lost 0 bases, with 19 bases spanning the gap. This CDR3 is built from 17 residues. This CDR3 is CASSSSDRYVSSYEQYF. Here the CDR3 DNA reads TGTGCCAGCAGTTCCTCCGACAGATATGTGAGCTCCTACGAGCAGTACTTC.

The V gene is TRBV29-1, the J gene TRBJ1-3; no clear D. Trimming pared 4 bases from V and 0 bases from J, leaving 7 bases between. CDR3 length: 13 amino acids. Germline lookup yields CDR1 SQVTM and CDR2 ANQGSEA. As DNA, the CDR3 is TGCAGCGTTGCTAAGGGCTCTGGAAACACCATATATTTT. Protein sequence: CSVAKGSGNTIYF. Variable domain in full (rest from reference TRBV29-1 and TRBJ1-3): SAVISQKPSRDICQRGTSLTIQCQVDSQVTMMFWYRQQPGQSLTLIATANQGSEATYESGFVIDKFPISRPNLTFSTLTVSNMSPEDSSIYLCSVAKGSGNTIYFGEGSWLTVV.

This clonotype was seen repeatedly, ten times or more. The chain joins TRBV5-1 to TRBJ2-1, with a tentative D call TRBD2 (5 bases). V lost 0 bases and J 3 bases, leaving 7 bases between the germline ends. The CDR3 runs 14 residues. Germline V gives CDR1 SGHRS, CDR2 YFSETQ. CDR3 protein: CASSLDGIYNEQFF. The CDR3 DNA is TGCGCCAGCAGCTTGGACGGGATCTACAATGAGCAGTTCTTC.

The sample holds many counts of this clonotype. The chain combines TRBV20-1 with TRBJ2-5; D is unclear. Germline V gene data show CDR1 as DFQATT and CDR2 as SNEGSKA (reference sequence). The CDR3 consists of 14 residues. V was shortened by 0 bases and J by 5 bases, with 13 bases between the two germline ends. The CDR3 protein is CSARDGIALETQYF. DNA of the CDR3: TGCAGTGCTAGAGATGGGATAGCTCTCGAGACCCAGTACTTC.

This clonotype was detected ten times or more. The chain carries TRBV20-1 and TRBJ2-7; TRBD1 matches at 7 bases. CDR1 is DFQATT, CDR2 SNEGSKA, per germline (reference sequence). J lost 5 bases, V lost 5 bases, and 6 bases had no gene match. This CDR3 comprises 12 residues. The CDR3 DNA follows: TGCAGTGCTCAGACAGGGTCGGACGAGCAGTACTTC. This sequence encodes CSAQTGSDEQYF.

The rearrangement uses TRBV20-1 and TRBJ1-4; no reliable D call. Per the germline V gene, CDR1 is DFQATT and CDR2 is SNEGSKA (reference sequence). V was clipped by 6 bases and J by 2 bases, with 13 bases between them. The CDR3 length is 14 residues. This CDR3 reads CSATDRVTNEKLFF. DNA of the CDR3: TGCAGTGCAACGGATAGGGTCACTAATGAAAAACTGTTTTTT.

This clonotype has ten or more counts. V gene TRBV2 combines with J gene TRBJ2-3; D remains ambiguous. The germline V gene encodes CDR1 SNHLY and CDR2 FYNNEI. This CDR3 is 16 amino acids long. The V gene lost 6 bases and the J gene lost 4 bases, with 20 bases spanning the gap. CDR3 DNA: TGTGCCAGCAGAGGCGGCGATAAGATTTGGGCAGATACGCAGTATTTT. Encoded protein: CASRGGDKIWADTQYF.

Note on this clonotype: Germline and junction disagree at one end, which may indicate a read error. The chain combines TRBV5-6 with TRBJ1-5, with TRBD1 identical over 7 bases. This CDR3 has 14 amino acids. From germline, CDR1 is SGHDT and CDR2 YYEEEE. CDR3 in DNA: TGTGCCAGCAGCCCACGGACAGGCAATCAGCGCCAGCATTTT. Its translation: CASSPRTGNQRQHF.

In its sample, this clonotype was seen many times. The V call is TRBV5-6, the J call TRBJ2-7; the match to TRBD1 covers 7 bases. Trimming cost V 5 bases and J 2 bases; bases outside gene matches: 7. Germline CDR1 and CDR2: SGHDT and YYEEEE. CDR3 length: 14 amino acids. The CDR3 DNA sequence: TGTGCCAGCAGGTCCCTAGGGGGCCCCTACGAGCAGTACTTC. Its protein is CASRSLGGPYEQYF.

This sequence joins TRBV20-1 and TRBJ1-4, with 7 bases aligning to TRBD1. The CDR3 is 13 residues long. Per germline, CDR1 DFQATT and CDR2 SNEGSKA (reference sequence). J was trimmed by 5 bases and V by 3 bases; bases with no gene match: 3. CDR3 loop: CSAREGANEKLFF. The DNA for the CDR3 is TGCAGTGCTAGGGAGGGGGCCAATGAAAAACTGTTTTTT.

This clonotype was found many times. The chain has TRBV14 and TRBJ1-1; D perhaps matches TRBD1 (5 bases). CDR3 size: 12 residues. Trimming left V 0 bases short and J 11 bases short, with 10 bases between. Germline values: CDR1 SGHDN, CDR2 FVKESK. The CDR3 is CASSQDRGKAFF. CDR3 bases: TGTGCCAGCAGCCAAGATAGGGGCAAGGCTTTCTTT.

This clonotype was observed many times. This chain joins TRBV29-1 and TRBJ2-5; D gene ambiguous. CDR1 SQVTM and CDR2 ANQGSEA come from the germline V gene. This CDR3 has 12 amino acids. V was trimmed by 4 bases and J by 1 base, leaving 7 bases between them. CDR3 region: CSVVAVQETQYF. In DNA form, the CDR3 reads TGCAGCGTTGTGGCGGTCCAAGAGACCCAGTACTTC.